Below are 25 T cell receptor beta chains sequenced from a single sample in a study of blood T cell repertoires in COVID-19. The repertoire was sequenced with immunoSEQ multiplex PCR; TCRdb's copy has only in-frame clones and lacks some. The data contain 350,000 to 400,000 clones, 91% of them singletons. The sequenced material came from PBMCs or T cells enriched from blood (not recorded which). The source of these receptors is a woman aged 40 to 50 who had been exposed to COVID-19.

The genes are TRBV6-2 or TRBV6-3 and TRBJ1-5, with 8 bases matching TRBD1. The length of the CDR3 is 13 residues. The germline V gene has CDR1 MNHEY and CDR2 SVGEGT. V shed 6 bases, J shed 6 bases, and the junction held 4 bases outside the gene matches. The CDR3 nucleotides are TGTGCCAGCAGCCAGGGGGCTATTCAGCCCCAGCATTTT. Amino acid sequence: CASSQGAIQPQHF.

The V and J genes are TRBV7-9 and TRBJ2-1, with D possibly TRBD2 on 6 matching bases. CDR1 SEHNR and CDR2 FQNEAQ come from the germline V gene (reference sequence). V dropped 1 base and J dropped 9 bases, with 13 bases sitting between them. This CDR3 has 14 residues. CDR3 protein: CASSLVDEGGEQFF. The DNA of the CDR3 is TGTGCCAGCAGCTTAGTAGATGAGGGAGGTGAGCAGTTCTTC.

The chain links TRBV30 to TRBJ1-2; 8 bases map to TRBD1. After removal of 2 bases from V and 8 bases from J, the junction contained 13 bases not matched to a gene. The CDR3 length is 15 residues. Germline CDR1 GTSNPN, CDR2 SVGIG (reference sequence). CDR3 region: CAWSYGQTGGEGYTF. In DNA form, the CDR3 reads TGTGCCTGGAGTTACGGGCAAACAGGGGGGGAAGGCTACACCTTC.

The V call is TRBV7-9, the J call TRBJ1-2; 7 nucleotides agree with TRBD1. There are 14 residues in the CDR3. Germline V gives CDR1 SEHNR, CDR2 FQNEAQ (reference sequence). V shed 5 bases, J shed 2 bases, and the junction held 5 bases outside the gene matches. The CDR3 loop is CASSLQDRNYGYTF. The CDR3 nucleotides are TGTGCCAGCAGCCTTCAGGACAGGAACTATGGCTACACCTTC.

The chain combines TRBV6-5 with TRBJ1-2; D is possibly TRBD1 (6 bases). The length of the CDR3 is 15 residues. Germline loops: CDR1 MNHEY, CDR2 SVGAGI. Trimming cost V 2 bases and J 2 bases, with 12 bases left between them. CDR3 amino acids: CASSYRRQGNYGYTF. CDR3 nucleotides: TGTGCCAGCAGTTACAGGCGCCAGGGGAACTATGGCTACACCTTC.

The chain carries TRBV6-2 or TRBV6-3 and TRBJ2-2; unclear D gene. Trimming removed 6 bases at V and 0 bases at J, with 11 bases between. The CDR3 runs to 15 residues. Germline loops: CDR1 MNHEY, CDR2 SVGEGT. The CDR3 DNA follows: TGTGCCAGCAGCTCTGGGCAGCCGAACACCGGGGAGCTGTTTTTT. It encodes CASSSGQPNTGELFF.

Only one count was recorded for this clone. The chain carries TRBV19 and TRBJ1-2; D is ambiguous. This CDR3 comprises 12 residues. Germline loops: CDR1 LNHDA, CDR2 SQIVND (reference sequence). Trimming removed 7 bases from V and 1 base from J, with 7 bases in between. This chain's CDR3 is CASTGVNYGYTF. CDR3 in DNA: TGTGCCAGTACGGGTGTTAACTATGGCTACACCTTC.

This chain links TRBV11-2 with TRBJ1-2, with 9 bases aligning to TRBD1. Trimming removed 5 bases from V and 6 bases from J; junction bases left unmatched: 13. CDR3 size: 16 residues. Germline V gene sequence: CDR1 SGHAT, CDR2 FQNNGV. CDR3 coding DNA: TGTGCCAGCAGCGACGCTGTAAACAGGGGGCTTGATGGCTACACCTTC. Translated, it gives CASSDAVNRGLDGYTF.

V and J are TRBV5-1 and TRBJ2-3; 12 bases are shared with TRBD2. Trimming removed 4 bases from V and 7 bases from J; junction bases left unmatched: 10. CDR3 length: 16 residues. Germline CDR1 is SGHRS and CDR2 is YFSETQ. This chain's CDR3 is CASSPTPSGGANTQYF. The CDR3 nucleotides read TGCGCCAGCAGCCCCACACCTAGCGGGGGGGCCAATACGCAGTATTTT.

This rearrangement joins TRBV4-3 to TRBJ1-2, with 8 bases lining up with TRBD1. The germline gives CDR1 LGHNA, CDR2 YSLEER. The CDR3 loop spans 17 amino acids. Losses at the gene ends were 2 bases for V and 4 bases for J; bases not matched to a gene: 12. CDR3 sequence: CASSQRTRTGTLYGYTF. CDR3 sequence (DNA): TGCGCCAGCAGCCAACGGACTAGGACAGGGACCCTCTATGGCTACACCTTC.

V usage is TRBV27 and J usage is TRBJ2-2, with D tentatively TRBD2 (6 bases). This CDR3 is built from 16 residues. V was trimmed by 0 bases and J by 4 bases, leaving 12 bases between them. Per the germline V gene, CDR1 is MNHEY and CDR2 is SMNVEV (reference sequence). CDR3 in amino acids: CASSLSEEGLTGELFF. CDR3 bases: TGTGCCAGCAGTTTATCGGAGGAGGGGCTCACCGGGGAGCTGTTTTTT.

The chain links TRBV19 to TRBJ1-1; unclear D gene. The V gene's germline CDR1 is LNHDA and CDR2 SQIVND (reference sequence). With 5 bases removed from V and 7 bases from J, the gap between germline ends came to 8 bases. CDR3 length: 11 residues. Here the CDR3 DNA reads TGTGCCAGTAGTGGAGCCCTTGAAGCTTTCTTT. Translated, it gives CASSGALEAFF.

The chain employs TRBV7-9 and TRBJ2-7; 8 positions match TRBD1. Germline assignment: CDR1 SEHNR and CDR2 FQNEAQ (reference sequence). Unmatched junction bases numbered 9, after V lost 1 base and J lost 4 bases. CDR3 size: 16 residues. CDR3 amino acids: CASSLGQTGGKYEQYF. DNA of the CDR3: TGTGCCAGCAGCTTAGGGCAAACAGGGGGGAAGTACGAGCAGTACTTC.

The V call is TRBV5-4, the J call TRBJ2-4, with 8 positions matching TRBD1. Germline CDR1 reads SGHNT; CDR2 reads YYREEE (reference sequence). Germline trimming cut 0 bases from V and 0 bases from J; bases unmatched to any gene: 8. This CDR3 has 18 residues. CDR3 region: CASSLGGQGDLAKNIQYF. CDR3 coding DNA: TGTGCCAGCAGCTTGGGAGGACAGGGAGACCTAGCCAAAAACATTCAGTACTTC.

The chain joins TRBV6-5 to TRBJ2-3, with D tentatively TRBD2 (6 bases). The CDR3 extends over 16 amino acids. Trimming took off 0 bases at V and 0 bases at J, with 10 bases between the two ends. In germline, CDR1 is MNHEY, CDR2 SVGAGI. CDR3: CASSYSRGVSTDTQYF. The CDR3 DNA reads TGTGCCAGCAGTTACTCGCGCGGGGTTAGCACAGATACGCAGTATTTT.

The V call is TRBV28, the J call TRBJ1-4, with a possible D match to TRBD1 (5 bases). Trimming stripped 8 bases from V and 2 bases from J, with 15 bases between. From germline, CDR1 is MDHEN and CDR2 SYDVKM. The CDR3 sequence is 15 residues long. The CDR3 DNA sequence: TGTGCCAGCCAAGCAGGGCCGAGGACTAATGAAAAACTGTTTTTT. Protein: CASQAGPRTNEKLFF. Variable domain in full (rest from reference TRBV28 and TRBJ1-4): DVKVTQSSRYLVKRTGEKVFLECVQDMDHENMFWYRQDPGLGLRLIYFSYDVKMKEKGDIPEGYSVSREKKERFSLILESASTNQTSMYLCASQAGPRTNEKLFFGSGTQLSVL.

CDR3 in amino acids: CSATRGSGTEAFF. DNA for the CDR3: TGCAGCGCCACCAGGGGTTCGGGCACTGAAGCTTTCTTT. The rearrangement joins TRBV29-1 to TRBJ1-1, with D possibly TRBD1 on 6 matching bases. The V end lost 7 bases, the J end lost 4 bases, and 16 bases lay between the germline ends. The CDR3 loop spans 13 amino acids. CDR1 SQVTM and CDR2 ANQGSEA come from the germline V gene.

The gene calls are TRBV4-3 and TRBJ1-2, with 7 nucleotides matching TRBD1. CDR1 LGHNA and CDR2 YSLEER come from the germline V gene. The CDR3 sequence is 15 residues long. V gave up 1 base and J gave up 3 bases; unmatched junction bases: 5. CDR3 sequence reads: CASSQGDRADYGYTF. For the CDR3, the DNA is TGCGCCAGCAGCCAAGGCGACAGGGCCGACTATGGCTACACCTTC.

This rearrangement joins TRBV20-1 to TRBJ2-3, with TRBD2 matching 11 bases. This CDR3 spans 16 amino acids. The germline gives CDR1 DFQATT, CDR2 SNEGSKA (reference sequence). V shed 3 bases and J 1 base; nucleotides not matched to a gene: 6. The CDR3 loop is CSASLLAGEGTDTQYF. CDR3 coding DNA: TGCAGTGCTAGTCTACTAGCGGGAGAGGGCACAGATACGCAGTATTTT.

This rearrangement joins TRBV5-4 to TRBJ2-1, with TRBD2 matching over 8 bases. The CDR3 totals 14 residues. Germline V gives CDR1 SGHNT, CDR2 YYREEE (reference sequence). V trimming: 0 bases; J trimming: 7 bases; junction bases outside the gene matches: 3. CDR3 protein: CASSLVGTSNEQFF. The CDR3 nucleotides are TGTGCCAGCAGCTTGGTGGGGACTAGTAATGAGCAGTTCTTC.

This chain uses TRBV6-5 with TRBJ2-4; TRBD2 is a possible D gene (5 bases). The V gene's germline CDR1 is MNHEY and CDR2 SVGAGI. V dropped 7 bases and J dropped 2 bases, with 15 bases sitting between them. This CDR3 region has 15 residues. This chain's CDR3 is CASKRRSETKNIQYF. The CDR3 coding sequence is TGTGCCAGCAAGCGGAGGAGCGAAACCAAAAACATTCAGTACTTC.

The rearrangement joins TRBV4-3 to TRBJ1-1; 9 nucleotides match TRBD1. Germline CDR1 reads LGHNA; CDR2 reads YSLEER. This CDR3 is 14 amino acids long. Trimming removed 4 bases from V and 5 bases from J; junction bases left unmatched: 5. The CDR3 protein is CASSLSTGGTEAFF. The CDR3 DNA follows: TGCGCCAGCAGCCTATCGACAGGGGGGACTGAAGCTTTCTTT.

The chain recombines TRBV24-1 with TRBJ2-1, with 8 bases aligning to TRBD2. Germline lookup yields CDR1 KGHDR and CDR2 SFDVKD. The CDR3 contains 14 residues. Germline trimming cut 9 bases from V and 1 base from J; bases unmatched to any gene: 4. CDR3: CATEAGVSYNEQFF. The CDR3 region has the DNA TGTGCCACCGAAGCGGGAGTGTCCTACAATGAGCAGTTCTTC.

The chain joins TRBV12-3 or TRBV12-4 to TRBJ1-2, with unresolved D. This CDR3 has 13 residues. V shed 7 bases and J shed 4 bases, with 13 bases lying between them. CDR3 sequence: CASTLWGGYGYTF. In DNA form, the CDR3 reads TGTGCCAGCACCCTCTGGGGAGGCTATGGCTACACCTTC.

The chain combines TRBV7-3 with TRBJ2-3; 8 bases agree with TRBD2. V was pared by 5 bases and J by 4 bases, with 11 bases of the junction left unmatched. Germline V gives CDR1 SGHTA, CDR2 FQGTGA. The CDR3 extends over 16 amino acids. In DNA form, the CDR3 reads TGTGCCAGCAGCGCCATGCCCCGGGGGGGAGCAGATACGCAGTATTTT. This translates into CASSAMPRGGADTQYF.